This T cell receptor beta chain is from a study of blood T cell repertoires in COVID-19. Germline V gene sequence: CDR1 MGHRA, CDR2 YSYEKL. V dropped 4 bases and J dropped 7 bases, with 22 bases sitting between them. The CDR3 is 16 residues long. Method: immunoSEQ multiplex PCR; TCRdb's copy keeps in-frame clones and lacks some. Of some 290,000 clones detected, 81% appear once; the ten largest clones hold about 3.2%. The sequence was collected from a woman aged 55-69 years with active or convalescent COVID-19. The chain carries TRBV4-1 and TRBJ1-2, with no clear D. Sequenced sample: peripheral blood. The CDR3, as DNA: TGCGCCAGCAGCCCCGAGGACTCGGGAACTCGTATTGGCTACACCTTC. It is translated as CASSPEDSGTRIGYTF.